The 5 T cell receptor beta chains below all came from one sample that was sequenced in a study of blood T cells in healthy people across ages (dated by TCRdb to between 2014 and 2017). The library was generated by 5' RACE. The sequencing machine was an Illumina HiSeq 2500. A second PCR of about 6 to 11 cycles was performed with a sample-barcoded 5' primer and a J-beta primer mix. The public reads were run again by TCRdb, first through fastp at Q25 and then through MiXCR, and only productive beta chains were kept. Every CDR3 protein is listed once, alongside the most common genes and DNA of its rows. This sample comprises under 2 million distinct CDR3 sequences, roughly 32% of them detected only once. The ten largest clones add up to around 11% of the sample. Sequencing input: blood. The receptors originated from a woman in her 30s in good health.

This clonotype has only a few counts. The CDR3 is CSARKLAGVHEQFF. Here the CDR3 DNA reads TGCAGTGCTAGGAAGCTAGCGGGAGTTCATGAGCAGTTCTTC. The V call is TRBV20-1, the J call TRBJ2-1; TRBD2 matches at 10 bases. V was pared by 3 bases and J by 8 bases, with 7 bases of the junction left unmatched. The germline gives CDR1 DFQATT, CDR2 SNEGSKA (reference sequence). The CDR3 consists of 14 residues.

In this sample, this clonotype turned up a few times. V is TRBV7-8 and J is TRBJ1-5, with no clear D. Trimming removed 2 bases at V and 7 bases at J, with 12 bases between. The CDR3 consists of 14 residues. From germline, CDR1 is SGHVS and CDR2 FQNEAQ. In DNA, the CDR3 is TGTGCCAGCAGCTTATCGTTCGGCGGACAGCCCCAGCATTTT. Encoded protein: CASSLSFGGQPQHF.

This clonotype appeared a few times. The J gene is TRBJ1-2, the V gene TRBV6-5; possibly TRBD1 for D (6 bases). CDR3 size: 14 residues. CDR1 and CDR2 from the germline V gene are MNHEY and SVGAGI. V lost 0 bases and J 6 bases, leaving 11 bases between the germline ends. In nucleotides, the CDR3 is TGTGCCAGCAGTTACTCGGCAGGGGCGGATGGCTACACCTTC. Its translation: CASSYSAGADGYTF.

There are a few counts of this clonotype. The genes are TRBV4-1 and TRBJ1-2; 9 bases are shared with TRBD1. With V trimmed by 1 base and J by 4 bases, 4 bases remained unmatched. Germline V gene data show CDR1 as MGHRA and CDR2 as YSYEKL. The CDR3 totals 15 residues. The CDR3, as DNA: TGCGCCAGCAGCCAAGCACAGGGGGCGGCCTATGGCTACACCTTC. This sequence encodes CASSQAQGAAYGYTF.

About this clonotype: Given a much more abundant clone one base away, this may be a read error. V usage is TRBV4-1 and J usage is TRBJ2-7; D not certain. The CDR3 length is 14 residues. The germline gives CDR1 MGHRA, CDR2 YSYEKL. The ends were cut back, 4 bases at V and 6 bases at J, with 16 bases in the middle. The CDR3: CASSPTHYDIEQYF. The DNA for the CDR3 is TGCGCCAGCAGCCCCACACACTACGACATCGAGCAGTACTTC.